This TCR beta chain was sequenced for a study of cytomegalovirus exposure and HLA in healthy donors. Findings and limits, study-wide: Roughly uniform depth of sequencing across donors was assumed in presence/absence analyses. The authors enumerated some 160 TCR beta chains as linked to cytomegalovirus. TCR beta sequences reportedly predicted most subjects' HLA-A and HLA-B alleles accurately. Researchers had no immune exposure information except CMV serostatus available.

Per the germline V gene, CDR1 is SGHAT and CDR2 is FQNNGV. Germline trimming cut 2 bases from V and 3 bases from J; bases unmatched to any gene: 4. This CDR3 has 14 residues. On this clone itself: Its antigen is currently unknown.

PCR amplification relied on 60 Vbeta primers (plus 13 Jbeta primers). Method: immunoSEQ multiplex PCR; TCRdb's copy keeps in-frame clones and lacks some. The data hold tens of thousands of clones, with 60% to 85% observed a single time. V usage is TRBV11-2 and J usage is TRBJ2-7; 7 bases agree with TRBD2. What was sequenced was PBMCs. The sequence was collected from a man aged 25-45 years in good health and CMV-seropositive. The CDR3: CASSLSASGYEQYF. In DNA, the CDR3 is TGTGCCAGCAGCTTATCGGCTAGCGGCTACGAGCAGTACTTC. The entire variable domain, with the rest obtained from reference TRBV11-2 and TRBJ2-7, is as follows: EAGVAQSPRYKIIEKRQSVAFWCNPISGHATLYWYQQILGQGPKLLIQFQNNGVVDDSQLPKDRFSAERLKGVDSTLKIQPAKLEDSAVYLCASSLSASGYEQYFGPGTRLTVT.